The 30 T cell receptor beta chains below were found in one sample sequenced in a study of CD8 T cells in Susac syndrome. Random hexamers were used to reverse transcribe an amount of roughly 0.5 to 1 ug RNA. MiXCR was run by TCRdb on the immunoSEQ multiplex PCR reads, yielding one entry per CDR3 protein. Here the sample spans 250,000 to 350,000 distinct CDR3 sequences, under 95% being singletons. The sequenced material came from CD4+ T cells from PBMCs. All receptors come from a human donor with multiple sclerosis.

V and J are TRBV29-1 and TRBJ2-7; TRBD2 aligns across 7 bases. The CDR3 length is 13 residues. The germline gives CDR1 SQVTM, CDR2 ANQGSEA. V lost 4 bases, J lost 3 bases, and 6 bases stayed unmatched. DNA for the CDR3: TGCAGCGTTGCCCCTAGCGGCCACTACGAGCAGTACTTC. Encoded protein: CSVAPSGHYEQYF.

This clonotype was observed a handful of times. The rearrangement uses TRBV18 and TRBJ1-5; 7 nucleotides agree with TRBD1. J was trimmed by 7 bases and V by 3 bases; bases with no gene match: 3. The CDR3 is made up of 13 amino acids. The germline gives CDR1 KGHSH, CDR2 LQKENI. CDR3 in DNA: TGTGCCAGCTCACCTGCAGGGGGACAGCCCCAGCATTTT. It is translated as CASSPAGGQPQHF.

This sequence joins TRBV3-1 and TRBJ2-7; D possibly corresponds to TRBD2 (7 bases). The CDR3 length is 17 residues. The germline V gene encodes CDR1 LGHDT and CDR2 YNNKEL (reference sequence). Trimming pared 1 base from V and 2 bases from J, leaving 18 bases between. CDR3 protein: CASSQGRSEGGAYEQYF. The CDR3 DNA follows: TGTGCCAGCAGCCAAGGGCGGAGCGAAGGGGGGGCCTACGAGCAGTACTTC.

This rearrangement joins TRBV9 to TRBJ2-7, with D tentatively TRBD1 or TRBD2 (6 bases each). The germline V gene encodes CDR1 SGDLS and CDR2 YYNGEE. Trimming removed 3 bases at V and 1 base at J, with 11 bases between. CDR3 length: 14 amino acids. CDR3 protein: CASSAQGTSYEQYF. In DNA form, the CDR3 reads TGTGCCAGCAGCGCCCAGGGGACTTCCTACGAGCAGTACTTC.

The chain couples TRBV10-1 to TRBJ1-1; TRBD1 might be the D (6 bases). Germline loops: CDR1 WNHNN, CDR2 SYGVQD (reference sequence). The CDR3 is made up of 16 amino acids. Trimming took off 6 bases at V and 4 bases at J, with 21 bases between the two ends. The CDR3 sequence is CASSATGYGSGTEAFF. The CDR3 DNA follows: TGCGCCAGCAGCGCGACAGGCTATGGCTCGGGCACTGAAGCTTTCTTT.

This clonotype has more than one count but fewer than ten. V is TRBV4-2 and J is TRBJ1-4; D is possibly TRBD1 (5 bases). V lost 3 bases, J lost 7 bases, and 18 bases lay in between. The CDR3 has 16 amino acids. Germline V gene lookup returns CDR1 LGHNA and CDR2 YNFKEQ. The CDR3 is CASSHGARGESEKLFF. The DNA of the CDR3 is TGTGCCAGCAGCCACGGTGCCCGGGGGGAGAGTGAAAAACTGTTTTTT.

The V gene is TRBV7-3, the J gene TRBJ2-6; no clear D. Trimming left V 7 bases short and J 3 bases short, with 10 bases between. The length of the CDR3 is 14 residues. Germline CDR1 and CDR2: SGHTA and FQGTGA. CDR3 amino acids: CASTKGFGANVLTF. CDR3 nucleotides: TGTGCCAGCACCAAAGGATTTGGGGCCAACGTCCTGACTTTC.

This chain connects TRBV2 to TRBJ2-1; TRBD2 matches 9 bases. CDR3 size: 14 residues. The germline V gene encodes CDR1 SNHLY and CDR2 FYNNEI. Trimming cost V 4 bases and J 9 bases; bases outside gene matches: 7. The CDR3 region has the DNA TGTGCCAGCAGTGGGGCTAGCGGGGTTGGTGAGCAGTTCTTC. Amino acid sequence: CASSGASGVGEQFF.

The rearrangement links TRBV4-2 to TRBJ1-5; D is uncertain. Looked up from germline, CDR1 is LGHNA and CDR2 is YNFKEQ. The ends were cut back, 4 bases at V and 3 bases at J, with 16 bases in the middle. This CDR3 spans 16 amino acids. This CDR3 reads CASSRAEGAYNQPQHF. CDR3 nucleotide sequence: TGTGCCAGCAGCCGAGCAGAGGGCGCCTACAATCAGCCCCAGCATTTT.

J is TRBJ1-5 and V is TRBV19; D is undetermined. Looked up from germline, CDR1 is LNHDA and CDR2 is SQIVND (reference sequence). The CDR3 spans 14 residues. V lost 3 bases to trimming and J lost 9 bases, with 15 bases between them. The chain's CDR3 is CASSMWTGRTPQHF. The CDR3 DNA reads TGTGCCAGTAGTATGTGGACGGGTAGGACGCCCCAGCATTTT.

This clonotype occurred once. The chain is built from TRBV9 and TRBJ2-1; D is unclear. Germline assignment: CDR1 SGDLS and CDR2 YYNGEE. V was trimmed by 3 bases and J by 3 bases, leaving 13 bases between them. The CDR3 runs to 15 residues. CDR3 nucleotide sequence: TGTGCCAGCAGCGCGGAACGTAGTTTCTACAATGAGCAGTTCTTC. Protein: CASSAERSFYNEQFF. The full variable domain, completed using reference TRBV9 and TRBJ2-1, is DSGVTQTPKHLITATGQRVTLRCSPRSGDLSVYWYQQSLDQGLQFLIQYYNGEERAKGNILERFSAQQFPDLHSELNLSSLELGDSALYFCASSAERSFYNEQFFGPGTRLTVL.

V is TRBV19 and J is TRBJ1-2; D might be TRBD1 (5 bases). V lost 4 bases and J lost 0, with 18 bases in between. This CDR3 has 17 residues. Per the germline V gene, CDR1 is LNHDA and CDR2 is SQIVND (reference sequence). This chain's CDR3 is CASSTLGAGETNYGYTF. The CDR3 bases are TGTGCCAGTAGTACGTTAGGGGCGGGAGAGACTAACTATGGCTACACCTTC.

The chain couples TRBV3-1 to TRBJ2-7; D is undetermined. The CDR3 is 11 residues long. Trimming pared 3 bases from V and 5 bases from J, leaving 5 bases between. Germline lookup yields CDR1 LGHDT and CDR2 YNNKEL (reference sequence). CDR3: CASSHINEQYF. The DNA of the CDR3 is TGTGCCAGCAGCCATATAAACGAGCAGTACTTC.

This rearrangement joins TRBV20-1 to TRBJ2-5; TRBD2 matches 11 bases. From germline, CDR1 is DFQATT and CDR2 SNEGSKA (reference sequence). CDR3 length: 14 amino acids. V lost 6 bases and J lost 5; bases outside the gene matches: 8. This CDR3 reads CSATASGRPETQYF. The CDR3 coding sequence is TGCAGTGCCACGGCTAGCGGGAGGCCGGAGACCCAGTACTTC.

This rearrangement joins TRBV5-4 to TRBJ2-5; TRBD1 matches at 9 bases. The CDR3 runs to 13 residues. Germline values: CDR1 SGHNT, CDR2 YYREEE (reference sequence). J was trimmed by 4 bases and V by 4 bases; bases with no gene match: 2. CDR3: CASSTTGGETQYF. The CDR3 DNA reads TGTGCCAGCAGCACGACAGGGGGAGAGACCCAGTACTTC.

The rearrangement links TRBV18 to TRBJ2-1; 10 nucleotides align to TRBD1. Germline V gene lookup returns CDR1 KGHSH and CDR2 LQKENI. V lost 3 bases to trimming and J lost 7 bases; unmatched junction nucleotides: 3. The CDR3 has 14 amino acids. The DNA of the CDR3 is TGTGCCAGCTCACCCGGGACAGGGGTTAATGAGCAGTTCTTC. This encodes CASSPGTGVNEQFF.

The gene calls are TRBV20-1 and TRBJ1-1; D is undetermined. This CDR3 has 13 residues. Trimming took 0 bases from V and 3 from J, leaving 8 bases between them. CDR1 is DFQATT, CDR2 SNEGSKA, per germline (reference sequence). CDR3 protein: CSARDRPDTEAFF. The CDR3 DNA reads TGCAGTGCTAGAGATCGGCCAGACACTGAAGCTTTCTTT.

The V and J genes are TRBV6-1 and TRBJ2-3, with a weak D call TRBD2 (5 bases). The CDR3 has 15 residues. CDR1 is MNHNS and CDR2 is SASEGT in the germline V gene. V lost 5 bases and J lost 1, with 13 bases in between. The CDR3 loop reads CASSPTRFGTDTQYF. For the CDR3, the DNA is TGTGCCAGCAGTCCCACTAGGTTTGGCACAGATACGCAGTATTTT.

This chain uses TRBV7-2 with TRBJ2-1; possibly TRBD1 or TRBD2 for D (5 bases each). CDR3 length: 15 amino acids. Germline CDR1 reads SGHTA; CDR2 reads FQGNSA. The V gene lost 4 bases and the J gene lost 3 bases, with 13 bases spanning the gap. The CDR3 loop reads CASSYEGRGYNEQFF. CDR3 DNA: TGTGCCAGCAGCTATGAGGGACGGGGCTACAATGAGCAGTTCTTC.

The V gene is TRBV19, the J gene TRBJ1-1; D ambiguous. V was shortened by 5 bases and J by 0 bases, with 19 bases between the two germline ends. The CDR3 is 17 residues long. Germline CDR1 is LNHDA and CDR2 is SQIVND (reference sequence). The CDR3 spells CASSLRAHRLMNTEAFF. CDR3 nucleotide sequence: TGTGCCAGTAGTCTCCGGGCCCACCGCCTTATGAACACTGAAGCTTTCTTT. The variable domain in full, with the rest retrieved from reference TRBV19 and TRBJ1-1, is DGGITQSPKYLFRKEGQNVTLSCEQNLNHDAMYWYRQDPGQGLRLIYYSQIVNDFQKGDIAEGYSVSREKKESFPLTVTSAQKNPTAFYLCASSLRAHRLMNTEAFFGQGTRLTVV.

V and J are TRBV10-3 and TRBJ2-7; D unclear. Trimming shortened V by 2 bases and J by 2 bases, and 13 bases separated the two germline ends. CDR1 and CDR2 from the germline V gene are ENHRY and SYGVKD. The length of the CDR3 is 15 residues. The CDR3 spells CAISEGVLRTYEQYF. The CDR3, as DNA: TGTGCCATCAGTGAGGGGGTATTGAGAACCTACGAGCAGTACTTC.

The CDR3 here is CASSYPDMGKLFF. In nucleotides, the CDR3 is TGTGCCAGCAGTTATCCAGATATGGGAAAACTGTTTTTT. The J gene is TRBJ1-4, the V gene TRBV12-3 or TRBV12-4; no reliable D call. The CDR3 sequence is 13 residues long. Trimming left V 4 bases short and J 10 bases short, with 13 bases between.

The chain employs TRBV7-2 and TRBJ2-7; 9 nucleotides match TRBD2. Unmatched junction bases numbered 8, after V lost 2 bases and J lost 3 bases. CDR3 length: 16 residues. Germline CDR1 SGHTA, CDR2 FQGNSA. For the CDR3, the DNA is TGTGCCAGCAGCTTAAAGAAGGCTAGCGGGAACTACGAGCAGTACTTC. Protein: CASSLKKASGNYEQYF.

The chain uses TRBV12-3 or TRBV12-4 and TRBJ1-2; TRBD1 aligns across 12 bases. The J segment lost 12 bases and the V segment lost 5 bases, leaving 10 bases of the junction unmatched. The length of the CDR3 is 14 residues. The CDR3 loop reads CASSRPGTGGSHTF. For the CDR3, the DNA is TGTGCCAGCAGTCGCCCCGGGACAGGGGGCTCGCACACCTTC.

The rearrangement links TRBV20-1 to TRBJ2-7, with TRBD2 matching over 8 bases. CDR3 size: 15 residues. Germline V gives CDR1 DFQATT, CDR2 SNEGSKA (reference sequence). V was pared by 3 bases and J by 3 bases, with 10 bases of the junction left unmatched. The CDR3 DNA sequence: TGCAGTGCTAGGTCCCCCAGCGGGGGATTCTACGAGCAGTACTTC. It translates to CSARSPSGGFYEQYF.

CDR3: CASSQDFGSGYGAFF. Here the CDR3 DNA reads TGTGCCAGCAGCCAAGATTTTGGTTCGGGGTATGGAGCTTTCTTT. V is TRBV3-1 and J is TRBJ1-1; D gene unclear. CDR1 LGHDT and CDR2 YNNKEL come from the germline V gene (reference sequence). The CDR3 loop spans 15 amino acids. The V gene lost 0 bases and the J gene lost 10 bases, with 18 bases spanning the gap.

CDR3 sequence (DNA): TGTGCCAGCAGTTTAAGGCCCTGGGAGCTGTTTTTT. Its translation: CASSLRPWELFF. V gene TRBV12-3 or TRBV12-4 combines with J gene TRBJ2-2; D is ambiguous. Trimming cost V 2 bases and J 9 bases, with 7 bases left between them. This CDR3 comprises 12 residues.

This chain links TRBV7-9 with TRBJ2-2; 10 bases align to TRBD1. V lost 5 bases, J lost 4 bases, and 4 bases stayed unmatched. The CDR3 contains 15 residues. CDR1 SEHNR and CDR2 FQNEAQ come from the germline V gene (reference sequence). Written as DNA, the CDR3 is TGTGCCAGCAGCATCCGACAGGGGGCCACCGGGGAGCTGTTTTTT. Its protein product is CASSIRQGATGELFF.

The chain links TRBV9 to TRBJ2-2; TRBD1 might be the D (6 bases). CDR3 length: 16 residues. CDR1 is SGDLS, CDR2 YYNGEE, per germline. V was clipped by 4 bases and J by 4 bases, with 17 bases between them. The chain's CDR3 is CASSLPQGSGTGELFF. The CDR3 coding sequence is TGTGCCAGCAGCCTCCCTCAGGGGTCCGGCACCGGGGAGCTGTTTTTT. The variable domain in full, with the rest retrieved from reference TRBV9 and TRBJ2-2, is DSGVTQTPKHLITATGQRVTLRCSPRSGDLSVYWYQQSLDQGLQFLIQYYNGEERAKGNILERFSAQQFPDLHSELNLSSLELGDSALYFCASSLPQGSGTGELFFGEGSRLTVL.

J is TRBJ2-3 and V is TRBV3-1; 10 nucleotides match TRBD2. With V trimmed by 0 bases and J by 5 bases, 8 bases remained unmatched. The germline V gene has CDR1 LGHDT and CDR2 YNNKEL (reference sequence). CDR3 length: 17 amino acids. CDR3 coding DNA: TGTGCCAGCAGCCAAGATCCTAGCGGGGGCCCCAGAGATACGCAGTATTTT. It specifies CASSQDPSGGPRDTQYF.